This TCR beta chain was profiled in a study of blood T cell repertoires in COVID-19. In the study overall: The analysed material was cDNA or gDNA that came from T cells, B-cell-depleted T cells, or PBMCs.

The CDR3 totals 13 residues. V was pared by 0 bases and J by 6 bases, with 6 bases between. CDR1 and CDR2 from the germline V gene are SEHNR and FQNEAQ (reference sequence). Recruitment covered 20 to 25 US areas and drew participants whose ages spanned roughly 18 to 90 years. Donors in Cohort 3 who had recovered were those with two negative PCRs, healthcare professional clearance, or resolution of their symptoms. Sequencing was performed with immunoSEQ multiplex PCR; in TCRdb, only in-frame clones are kept and a portion is missing. This sample carries under 200,000 clones, about 84% of them seen once, and the ten largest clones take less than 15%. Regarding this clone: Other DNA sequences in the same sample also yield this CDR3.

Sequenced sample: PBMCs or T cells enriched from blood (not recorded which). The chain links TRBV7-9 to TRBJ2-1; D possibly corresponds to TRBD2 (5 bases). This TCR came from a man in his forties or fifties who had recovered from COVID-19. The CDR3 DNA is TGTGCCAGCAGCTTAGCTGGAGGCAATGAGCAGTTCTTC. As protein: CASSLAGGNEQFF.